Presented here are 10 T cell receptor beta chains from one specimen sequenced in a study of blood T cell repertoires in COVID-19. This table comes from immunoSEQ multiplex PCR, and its TCRdb copy is limited to in-frame clones, with some not included. The table shows more than 95,000 clones, with more than 80% occurring only once. The sequenced material came from peripheral blood. The receptors were gathered from a man aged 60-69 years with acute or convalescent COVID-19.

This rearrangement joins TRBV7-9 to TRBJ2-1, with TRBD1 as a possible D gene (6 bases). V shed 5 bases and J shed 2 bases, with 16 bases lying between them. The CDR3 loop spans 16 amino acids. Germline V gene data show CDR1 as SEHNR and CDR2 as FQNEAQ (reference sequence). DNA of the CDR3: TGTGCCAGCAGCAGGACCTTCGGGACACCCTACAATGAGCAGTTCTTC. It yields the protein CASSRTFGTPYNEQFF. The full variable domain, its missing parts supplied by reference TRBV7-9 and TRBJ2-1, is DTGVSQNPRHKITKRGQNVTFRCDPISEHNRLYWYRQTLGQGPEFLTYFQNEAQLEKSRLLSDRFSAERPKGSFSTLEIQRTEQGDSAMYLCASSRTFGTPYNEQFFGPGTRLTVL.

This sequence joins TRBV3-1 (or the pseudogene TRBV3-2) and TRBJ2-7; the match to TRBD1 covers 9 bases. CDR1 LGHDT and CDR2 YNNKEL come from the germline V gene (reference sequence). V trimming: 2 bases; J trimming: 7 bases; junction bases outside the gene matches: 9. CDR3 length equals 15 residues. The CDR3 loop reads CASSQSYGTGNEQYV. CDR3 in DNA: TGTGCCAGCAGCCAATCCTACGGGACAGGGAATGAGCAGTACGTC.

J is TRBJ2-4 and V is TRBV25-1, with 9 bases fitting TRBD2. Germline V gene lookup returns CDR1 MGHDK and CDR2 SYGVNS. Unmatched junction bases numbered 10, after V lost 3 bases and J lost 1 base. The CDR3 sequence is 18 residues long. The CDR3 spells CASSEAGAGGPAKNIQYF. The CDR3 bases are TGTGCCAGCAGTGAGGCTGGGGCGGGAGGGCCGGCCAAAAACATTCAGTACTTC.

The rearrangement links TRBV13 to TRBJ1-2, with no clear D. Per germline, CDR1 PRHDT and CDR2 FYEKMQ (reference sequence). V was pared by 4 bases and J by 0 bases, with 9 bases between. The CDR3 is 14 residues long. CDR3 in DNA: TGTGCCAGCAGCTCCGGGTCTACTAACTATGGCTACACCTTC. Amino acids: CASSSGSTNYGYTF. Drawing the rest from reference TRBV13 and TRBJ1-2, the complete variable domain is AAGVIQSPRHLIKEKRETATLKCYPIPRHDTVYWYQQGPGQDPQFLISFYEKMQSDKGSIPDRFSAQQFSDYHSELNMSSLELGDSALYFCASSSGSTNYGYTFGSGTRLTVV.

The chain has TRBV5-5 and TRBJ2-5; D remains unclear. The CDR3 is made up of 13 amino acids. Trimming removed 4 bases from V and 1 base from J, with 8 bases in between. The germline gives CDR1 SGHKS, CDR2 YYEKEE (reference sequence). CDR3 residues: CASSRSVQETQYF. Written as DNA, the CDR3 is TGTGCCAGCAGCCGCTCGGTCCAAGAGACCCAGTACTTC.

The CDR3 is CASSLASGRDNEQFF. The CDR3 region has the DNA TGCGCCAGCAGCTTGGCTAGCGGGAGGGACAATGAGCAGTTCTTC. The chain combines TRBV5-1 with TRBJ2-1, with 12 positions matching TRBD2. The CDR3 spans 15 residues. CDR1 and CDR2 (germline): SGHRS, YFSETQ. With V trimmed by 0 bases and J by 5 bases, 0 bases remained unmatched.

This clone was seen once. This sequence joins TRBV3-1 (or the pseudogene TRBV3-2) and TRBJ2-3, with TRBD2 as a possible D gene (6 bases). CDR3 size: 15 residues. V lost 5 bases to trimming and J lost 3 bases, with 15 bases between them. Per germline, CDR1 LGHDT and CDR2 YNNKEL (reference sequence). In DNA, the CDR3 is TGTGCCAGCAGCTACATCGGGAGTAGGACAGATACGCAGTATTTT. Its protein product is CASSYIGSRTDTQYF.

This clone has more than one count but fewer than ten. The chain couples TRBV14 to TRBJ2-1; 7 bases match TRBD2. Germline-derived CDR1 and CDR2 are SGHDN and FVKESK. With V trimmed by 1 base and J by 7 bases, 13 bases remained unmatched. The CDR3 is made up of 17 amino acids. Here the CDR3 DNA reads TGTGCCAGCAGCCAAGGTGAGCGGTACGGGAGGAAGAATGAGCAGTTCTTC. This encodes CASSQGERYGRKNEQFF.

J is TRBJ2-1 and V is TRBV7-9; the D is unclear. CDR3 length: 15 amino acids. The V end was cut by 5 bases, the J end by 4 bases, with 15 bases between. Germline CDR1 SEHNR, CDR2 FQNEAQ (reference sequence). CDR3 nucleotides: TGTGCCAGCAGCCCAGGTGGCATCGGATACAATGAGCAGTTCTTC. Residues: CASSPGGIGYNEQFF.

V gene TRBV27 combines with J gene TRBJ1-4; 9 positions match TRBD1. Germline CDR1 reads MNHEY; CDR2 reads SMNVEV (reference sequence). This CDR3 has 15 amino acids. V trimming: 6 bases; J trimming: 3 bases; junction bases outside the gene matches: 5. Written as DNA, the CDR3 is TGTGCCAGCAGATCTCACAGGGGGCCTAATGAAAAACTGTTTTTT. Protein product: CASRSHRGPNEKLFF.